This TCR beta chain comes out of a study of neurological immune-mediated disorders. TCRdb itself ran the 5' RACE reads through MiXCR, one entry per CDR3 protein. The sample lists about 120,000 distinct CDR3 sequences, around 3% occurring once. The CDR3 covers 13 residues. Germline V lookup: CDR1 SGHTA, CDR2 FQGNSA. Trimming removed 5 bases from V and 7 bases from J, with 12 bases in between. This clonotype was picked up many times. V is TRBV7-2 and J is TRBJ1-5; D possibly corresponds to TRBD1 (6 bases). The sequenced sample was PBMCs. This TCR was sampled from a woman younger than 45 with multiple sclerosis. CDR3 bases: TGTGCCAGCAGCCCCGAGGGGGGGCAGCCCCAGCATTTT. It yields the protein CASSPEGGQPQHF.